The 10 T cell receptor beta chains below come from one sample, sequenced in a study of blood T cell repertoires in COVID-19. Using immunoSEQ multiplex PCR, the repertoire was profiled, and TCRdb retains in-frame clones only, with some absent. The sample records 100,000 to 150,000 clones, roughly 86% being singletons. Sequencing was done on a sample of peripheral blood. All receptors derive from a human donor in a cohort sampled during active COVID-19.

V is TRBV6-1 and J is TRBJ2-1; 7 nucleotides line up with TRBD2. From germline, CDR1 is MNHNS and CDR2 SASEGT. CDR3 length: 16 amino acids. Losses at the gene ends were 4 bases for V and 0 bases for J; bases not matched to a gene: 6. CDR3 nucleotides: TGTGCCAGCAGTGTGCAGCGGGATAGCTCCTACAATGAGCAGTTCTTC. It specifies CASSVQRDSSYNEQFF.

The genes are TRBV19 and TRBJ2-7, with TRBD2 matching over 12 bases. The CDR3 loop spans 17 amino acids. Trimming at V came to 2 bases and at J to 2 bases, leaving 7 bases not matched to a gene. The germline V gene encodes CDR1 LNHDA and CDR2 SQIVND (reference sequence). The CDR3 spells CASSIKPGLAGPYEQYF. The CDR3 DNA reads as TGTGCCAGTAGTATAAAACCGGGACTAGCGGGCCCCTACGAGCAGTACTTC.

The V and J genes are TRBV20-1 and TRBJ1-1; no definite D call. The CDR3 has 12 amino acids. With 3 bases removed from V and 5 bases from J, the gap between germline ends came to 10 bases. From germline, CDR1 is DFQATT and CDR2 SNEGSKA (reference sequence). CDR3 residues: CSASGGRTEAFF. The CDR3 DNA sequence: TGCAGTGCTAGTGGTGGGAGGACTGAAGCTTTCTTT.

This clone was seen a few times. The chain carries TRBV28 and TRBJ2-4; D may be TRBD2 (6 bases). Germline V gives CDR1 MDHEN, CDR2 SYDVKM. Trimming shortened V by 7 bases and J by 4 bases, and 14 bases separated the two germline ends. The CDR3 is made up of 14 amino acids. The CDR3 loop reads CASIQPREKNIQYF. Written as DNA, the CDR3 is TGTGCCAGCATTCAACCCCGGGAGAAAAACATTCAGTACTTC.

The chain joins TRBV18 to TRBJ1-1; 7 bases agree with TRBD1. The CDR3 sequence is 14 residues long. Trimming cost V 4 bases and J 3 bases; bases outside gene matches: 5. Per the germline V gene, CDR1 is KGHSH and CDR2 is LQKENI. The CDR3 loop is CASSRTTGDTEAFF. For the CDR3, the DNA is TGTGCCAGCTCACGCACCACAGGGGACACTGAAGCTTTCTTT.

The chain recombines TRBV3-1 (or the pseudogene TRBV3-2) with TRBJ2-2; a weak D match, TRBD2 (6 bases). Trimming left V 0 bases short and J 7 bases short, with 12 bases between. Germline V gene data show CDR1 as LGHDT and CDR2 as YNNKEL (reference sequence). This CDR3 region has 15 residues. CDR3 region: CASSQERELVGELFF. Here the CDR3 DNA reads TGTGCCAGCAGCCAAGAACGGGAGCTGGTCGGGGAGCTGTTTTTT.

The genes are TRBV6-5 and TRBJ2-1, with TRBD2 identical over 11 bases. J was trimmed by 7 bases and V by 7 bases; bases with no gene match: 9. CDR1 is MNHEY and CDR2 is SVGAGI in the germline V gene. The CDR3 totals 15 residues. CDR3 DNA: TGTGCCAGCACCCTGGGAACTAGCGGGAGAAATGAGCAGTTCTTC. Translated, it gives CASTLGTSGRNEQFF.

This clone occurred once. The V call is TRBV19, the J call TRBJ2-5, with 8 bases matching TRBD1. This CDR3 is built from 17 residues. The ends lost 6 bases at V and 5 bases at J; junction bases unmatched: 17. Germline V gene lookup returns CDR1 LNHDA and CDR2 SQIVND (reference sequence). DNA of the CDR3: TGTGCCAGTAGCACGCAGGGGGCGCGTCGAGTGGGGGAGACCCAGTACTTC. It encodes CASSTQGARRVGETQYF.

The sample holds one count of this clone. V is TRBV29-1 and J is TRBJ2-7; 7 positions match TRBD1. The trim removed 3 bases at V and 7 bases at J, leaving 15 bases unmatched. CDR1 SQVTM and CDR2 ANQGSEA come from the germline V gene. CDR3 length: 15 residues. CDR3 region: CSVDFIKGQRGEQYF. DNA for the CDR3: TGCAGCGTTGACTTCATAAAGGGACAGCGAGGGGAGCAGTACTTC.

The rearrangement uses TRBV30 and TRBJ1-5, with D unresolved. The CDR3 contains 13 residues. Germline lookup yields CDR1 GTSNPN and CDR2 SVGIG (reference sequence). Trimming shortened V by 4 bases and J by 0 bases, and 7 bases separated the two germline ends. As DNA, the CDR3 is TGTGCCTGGACGAGCCGTAGCAATCAGCCCCAGCATTTT. This codes for CAWTSRSNQPQHF. The whole variable domain, filled in from reference TRBV30 and TRBJ1-5, reads SQTIHQWPATLVQPVGSPLSLECTVEGTSNPNLYWYRQAAGRGLQLLFYSVGIGQISSEVPQNLSASRPQDRQFILSSKKLLLSDSGFYLCAWTSRSNQPQHFGDGTRLSIL.